This TCR beta chain was observed in a study of T cells in Graves' hyperthyroidism and ophthalmopathy. This clonotype was counted a single time. Amplified regions were TCR beta CDR3 sequences from RNA transcripts. TCR CDR3 regions were first amplified by RT-PCR with HTBI primers. TCRdb re-analysed the multiplex PCR reads in MiXCR, keeping a single row per CDR3 protein. The sample holds approximately 98,000 distinct CDR3 sequences, roughly 40% seen once. CDR3 length: 13 amino acids. Germline assignment: CDR1 SGDLS and CDR2 YYNGEE. The J segment lost 5 bases and the V segment lost 7 bases, leaving 6 bases of the junction unmatched.

The TCR comes from a woman in her twenties or thirties with Graves' hyperthyroidism. Material for sequencing was peripheral blood or thyroid tissue (not recorded which). The rearrangement joins TRBV9 to TRBJ1-1, with 9 bases fitting TRBD1. DNA of the CDR3: TGTGCCAGCGGCGGGACAGGGCAAACTGAAGCTTTCTTT. Its translation is CASGGTGQTEAFF.